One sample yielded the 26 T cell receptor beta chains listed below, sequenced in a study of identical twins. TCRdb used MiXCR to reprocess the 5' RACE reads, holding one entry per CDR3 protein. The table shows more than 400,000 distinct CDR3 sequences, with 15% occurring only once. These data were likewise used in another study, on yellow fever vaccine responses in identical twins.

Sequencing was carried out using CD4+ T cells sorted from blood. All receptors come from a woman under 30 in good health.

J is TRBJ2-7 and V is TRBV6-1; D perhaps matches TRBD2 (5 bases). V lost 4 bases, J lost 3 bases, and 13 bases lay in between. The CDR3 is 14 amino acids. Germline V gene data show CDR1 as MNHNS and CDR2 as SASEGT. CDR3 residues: CASSGSSTRYEQYV. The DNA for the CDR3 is TGTGCCAGCAGTGGTTCTAGCACCCGCTACGAGCAGTACGTC.

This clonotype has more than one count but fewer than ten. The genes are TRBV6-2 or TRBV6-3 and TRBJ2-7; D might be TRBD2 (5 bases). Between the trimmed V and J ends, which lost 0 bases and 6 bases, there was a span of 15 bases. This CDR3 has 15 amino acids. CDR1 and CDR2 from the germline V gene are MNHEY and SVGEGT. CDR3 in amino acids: CASSYSTSTGTEQYF. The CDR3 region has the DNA TGTGCCAGCAGTTACTCGACGTCCACGGGAACCGAGCAGTACTTC.

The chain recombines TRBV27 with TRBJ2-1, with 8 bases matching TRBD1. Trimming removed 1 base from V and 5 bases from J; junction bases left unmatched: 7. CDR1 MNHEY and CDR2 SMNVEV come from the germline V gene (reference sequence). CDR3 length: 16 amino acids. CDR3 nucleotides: TGTGCCAGCAGTTTATTTGACAGGGGTCACCACAATGAGCAGTTCTTC. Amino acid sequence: CASSLFDRGHHNEQFF.

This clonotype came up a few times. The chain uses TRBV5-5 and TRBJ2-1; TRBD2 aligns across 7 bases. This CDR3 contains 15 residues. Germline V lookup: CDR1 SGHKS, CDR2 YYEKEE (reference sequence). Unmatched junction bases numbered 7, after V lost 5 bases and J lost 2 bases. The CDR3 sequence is CASRRGDEAYNEQFF. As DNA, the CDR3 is TGTGCCAGCAGACGGGGGGACGAAGCCTACAATGAGCAGTTCTTC. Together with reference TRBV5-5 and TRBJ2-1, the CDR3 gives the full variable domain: DAGVTQSPTHLIKTRGQQVTLRCSPISGHKSVSWYQQVLGQGPQFIFQYYEKEERGRGNFPDRFSARQFPNYSSELNVNALLLGDSALYLCASRRGDEAYNEQFFGPGTRLTVL.

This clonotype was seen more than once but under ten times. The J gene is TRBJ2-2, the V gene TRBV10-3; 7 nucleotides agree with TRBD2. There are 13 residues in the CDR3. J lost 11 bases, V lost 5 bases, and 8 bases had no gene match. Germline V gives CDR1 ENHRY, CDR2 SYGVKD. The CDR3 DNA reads TGTGCCATCAGTTCGACTAGCCCTTTAGAGCTGTTTTTT. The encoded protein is CAISSTSPLELFF.

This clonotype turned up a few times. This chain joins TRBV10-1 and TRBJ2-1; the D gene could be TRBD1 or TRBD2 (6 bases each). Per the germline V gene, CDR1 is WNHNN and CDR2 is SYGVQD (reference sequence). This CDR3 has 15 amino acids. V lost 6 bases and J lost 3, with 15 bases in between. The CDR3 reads CASSRRGGGYNEQFF. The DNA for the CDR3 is TGCGCCAGCAGCCGACGAGGGGGAGGCTACAATGAGCAGTTCTTC.

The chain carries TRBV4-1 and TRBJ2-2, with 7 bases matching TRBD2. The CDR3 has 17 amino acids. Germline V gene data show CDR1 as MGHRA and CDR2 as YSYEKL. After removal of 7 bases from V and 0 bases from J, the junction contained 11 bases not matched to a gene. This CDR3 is CASTSYVRGANTGELFF. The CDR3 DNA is TGCGCCAGCACCTCCTACGTCCGGGGGGCGAACACCGGGGAGCTGTTTTTT.

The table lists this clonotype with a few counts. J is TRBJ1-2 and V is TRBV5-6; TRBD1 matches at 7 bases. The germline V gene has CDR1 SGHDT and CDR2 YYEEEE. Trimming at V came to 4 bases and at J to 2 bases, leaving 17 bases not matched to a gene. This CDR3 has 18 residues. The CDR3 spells CASSPYFSTGTDNYGYTF. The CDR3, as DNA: TGTGCCAGCAGCCCGTACTTCTCTACCGGGACAGACAACTATGGCTACACCTTC.

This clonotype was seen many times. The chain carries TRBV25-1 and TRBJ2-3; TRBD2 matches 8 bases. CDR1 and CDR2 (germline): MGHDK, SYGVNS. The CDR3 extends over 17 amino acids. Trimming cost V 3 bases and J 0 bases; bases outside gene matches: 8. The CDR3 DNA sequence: TGTGCCAGCAGTGAGGCGGGACTAGAGACTAGCACAGATACGCAGTATTTT. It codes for CASSEAGLETSTDTQYF.

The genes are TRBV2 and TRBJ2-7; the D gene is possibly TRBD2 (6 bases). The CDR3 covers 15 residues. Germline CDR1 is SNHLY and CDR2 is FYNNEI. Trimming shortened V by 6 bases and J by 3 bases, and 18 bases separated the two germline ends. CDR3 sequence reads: CASRKVGRELYEQYF. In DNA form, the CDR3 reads TGTGCCAGCAGAAAAGTGGGGCGGGAACTCTACGAGCAGTACTTC.

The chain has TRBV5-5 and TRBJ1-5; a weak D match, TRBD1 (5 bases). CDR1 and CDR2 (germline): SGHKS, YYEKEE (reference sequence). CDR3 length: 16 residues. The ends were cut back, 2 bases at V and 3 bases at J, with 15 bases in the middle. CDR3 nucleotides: TGTGCCAGCAGCTTCCCTCAGATGGGGGTCAATCAGCCCCAGCATTTT. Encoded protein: CASSFPQMGVNQPQHF. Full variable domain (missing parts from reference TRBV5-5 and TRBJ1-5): DAGVTQSPTHLIKTRGQQVTLRCSPISGHKSVSWYQQVLGQGPQFIFQYYEKEERGRGNFPDRFSARQFPNYSSELNVNALLLGDSALYLCASSFPQMGVNQPQHFGDGTRLSIL.

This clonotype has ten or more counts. The DNA of the CDR3 is TGTGCCAGCACCCCCCTAGCTGGCAATGAGCAGTTCTTC. Protein: CASTPLAGNEQFF. The gene calls are TRBV12-3 or TRBV12-4 and TRBJ2-1, with a possible D match to TRBD2 (5 bases). V was cut by 7 bases and J by 6 bases, with 13 bases left in between. The CDR3 loop spans 13 amino acids.

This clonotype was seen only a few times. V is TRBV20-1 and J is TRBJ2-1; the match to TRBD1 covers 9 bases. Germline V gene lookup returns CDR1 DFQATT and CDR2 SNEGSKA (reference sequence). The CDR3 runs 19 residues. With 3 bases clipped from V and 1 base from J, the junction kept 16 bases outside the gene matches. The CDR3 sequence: CSARFGQGTIGGSYNEQFF. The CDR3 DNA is TGCAGTGCTAGGTTCGGACAGGGGACCATAGGAGGATCCTACAATGAGCAGTTCTTC.

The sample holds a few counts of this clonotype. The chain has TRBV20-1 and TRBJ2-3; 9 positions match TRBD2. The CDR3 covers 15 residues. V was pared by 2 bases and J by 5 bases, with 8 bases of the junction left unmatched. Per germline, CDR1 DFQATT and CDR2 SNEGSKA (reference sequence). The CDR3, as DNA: TGCAGTGCTAGATATCTAGCGGGAATGGGAGATACGCAGTATTTT. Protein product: CSARYLAGMGDTQYF.

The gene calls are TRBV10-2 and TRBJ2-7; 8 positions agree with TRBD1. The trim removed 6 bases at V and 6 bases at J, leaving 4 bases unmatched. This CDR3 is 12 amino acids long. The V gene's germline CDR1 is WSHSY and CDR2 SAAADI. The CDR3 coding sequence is TGCGCCAGCAGATCCGACAGGGGCGAGCAGTACGTC. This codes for CASRSDRGEQYV.

CDR3: CASRAGLTDTQYF. The CDR3 DNA reads TGTGCTAGTCGCGCCGGTCTCACAGATACGCAGTATTTT. The chain recombines TRBV12-5 with TRBJ2-3; D unresolved. From germline, CDR1 is LGHNT and CDR2 FRNRAP. The CDR3 length is 13 residues. The V gene lost 8 bases and the J gene lost 2 bases, with 11 bases spanning the gap.

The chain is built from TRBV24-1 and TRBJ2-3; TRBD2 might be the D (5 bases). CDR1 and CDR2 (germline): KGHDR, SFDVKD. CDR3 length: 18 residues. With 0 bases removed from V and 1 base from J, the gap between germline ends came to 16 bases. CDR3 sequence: CATSDLGSAQTRTDTQYF. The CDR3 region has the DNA TGTGCCACCAGTGATTTGGGTAGCGCCCAAACTCGCACAGATACGCAGTATTTT.

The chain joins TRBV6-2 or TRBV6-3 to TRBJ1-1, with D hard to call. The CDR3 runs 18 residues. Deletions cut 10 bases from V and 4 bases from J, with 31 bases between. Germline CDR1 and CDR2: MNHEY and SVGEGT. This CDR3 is CAICRGLGAGKLITEAFF. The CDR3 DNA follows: TGTGCCATCTGCCGCGGGTTGGGCGCGGGGAAGCTTATCACTGAAGCTTTCTTT.

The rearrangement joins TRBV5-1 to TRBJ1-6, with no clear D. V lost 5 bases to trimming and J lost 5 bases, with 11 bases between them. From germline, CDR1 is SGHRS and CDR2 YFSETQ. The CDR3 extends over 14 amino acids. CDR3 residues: CASREQPDNSPLHF. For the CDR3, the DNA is TGCGCCAGCAGAGAACAGCCTGATAATTCACCCCTCCACTTT.

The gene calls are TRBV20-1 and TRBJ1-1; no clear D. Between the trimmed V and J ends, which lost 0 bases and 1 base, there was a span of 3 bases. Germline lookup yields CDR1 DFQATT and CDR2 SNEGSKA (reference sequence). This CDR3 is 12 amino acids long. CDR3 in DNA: TGCAGTGCTAGAGAACCGAACACTGAAGCTTTCTTT. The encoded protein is CSAREPNTEAFF.

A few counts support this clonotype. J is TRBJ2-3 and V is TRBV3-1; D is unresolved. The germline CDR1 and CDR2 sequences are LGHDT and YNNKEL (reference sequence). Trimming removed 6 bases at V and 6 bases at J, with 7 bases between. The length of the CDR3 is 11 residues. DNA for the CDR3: TGTGCCAGCAGGCAACGGGATACGCAGTATTTT. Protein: CASRQRDTQYF.

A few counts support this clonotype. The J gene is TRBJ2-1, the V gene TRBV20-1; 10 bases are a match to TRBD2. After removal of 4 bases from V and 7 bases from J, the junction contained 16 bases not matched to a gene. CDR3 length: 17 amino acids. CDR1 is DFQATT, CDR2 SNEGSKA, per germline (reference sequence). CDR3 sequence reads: CSAKQREGILVLNEQFF. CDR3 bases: TGCAGTGCTAAGCAGCGGGAGGGCATATTAGTGCTTAATGAGCAGTTCTTC.

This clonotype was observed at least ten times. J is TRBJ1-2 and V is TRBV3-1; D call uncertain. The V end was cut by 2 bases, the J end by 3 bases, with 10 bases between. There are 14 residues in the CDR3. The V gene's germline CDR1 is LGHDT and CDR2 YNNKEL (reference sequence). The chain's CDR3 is CASSQRGGDYGYTF. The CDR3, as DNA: TGTGCCAGCAGCCAACGGGGTGGGGACTATGGCTACACCTTC.

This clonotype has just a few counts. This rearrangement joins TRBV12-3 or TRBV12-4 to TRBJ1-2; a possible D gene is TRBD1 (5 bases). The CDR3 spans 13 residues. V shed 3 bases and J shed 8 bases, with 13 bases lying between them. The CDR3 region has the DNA TGTGCCAGCAGTTTGAAGCTAAGGGGAGGCTACACCTTC. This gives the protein CASSLKLRGGYTF.

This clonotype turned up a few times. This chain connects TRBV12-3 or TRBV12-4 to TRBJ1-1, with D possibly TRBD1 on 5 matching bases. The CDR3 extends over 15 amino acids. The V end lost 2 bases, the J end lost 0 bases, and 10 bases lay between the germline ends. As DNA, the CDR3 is TGTGCCAGCAGTTTACAGGGCGGAATGAACACTGAAGCTTTCTTT. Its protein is CASSLQGGMNTEAFF.

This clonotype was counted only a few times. CDR3 loop: CASSEDRGEQFF. Here the CDR3 DNA reads TGTGCCAGCAGTGAGGACAGAGGTGAGCAGTTCTTC. The rearrangement uses TRBV6-1 and TRBJ2-1, with a weak D call TRBD1 (6 bases). The CDR3 length is 12 residues. Looked up from germline, CDR1 is MNHNS and CDR2 is SASEGT. V was clipped by 3 bases and J by 9 bases, with 9 bases between them.